In its sample, the clone carrying this TCR beta chain was seen a few times. The study assigned cohorts using participant-reported clinical history. Resolution of symptoms, clearance, or two negative PCRs was present in recovered Cohort 3 donors. This sample was taken from a study of blood T cell repertoires in COVID-19. Study-level background: Spain, Italy and the United States supplied samples that represented acute and convalescent COVID-19. Sources were T cells, B-cell-depleted T cells, or PBMCs; the material itself was cDNA or gDNA.

Repertoires were generated with immunoSEQ multiplex PCR, while TCRdb's copy carries only in-frame clones and drops some. Of roughly 170,000 clones listed, more than 80% are singletons. This receptor was obtained from a man aged 45-65 years who had recovered from COVID-19. Sequenced: PBMCs or T cells enriched from blood (not recorded which).

Here the CDR3 reads CASSEGTSGVDIQYF. In DNA form, the CDR3 reads TGTGCCAGCAGTGAGGGTACTAGCGGCGTGGACATTCAGTACTTC. This chain uses TRBV2 with TRBJ2-4; 8 bases match TRBD2. This CDR3 has 15 amino acids. Germline lookup yields CDR1 SNHLY and CDR2 FYNNEI. J gave up 8 bases and V 3 bases, and 9 bases lay outside the gene matches.